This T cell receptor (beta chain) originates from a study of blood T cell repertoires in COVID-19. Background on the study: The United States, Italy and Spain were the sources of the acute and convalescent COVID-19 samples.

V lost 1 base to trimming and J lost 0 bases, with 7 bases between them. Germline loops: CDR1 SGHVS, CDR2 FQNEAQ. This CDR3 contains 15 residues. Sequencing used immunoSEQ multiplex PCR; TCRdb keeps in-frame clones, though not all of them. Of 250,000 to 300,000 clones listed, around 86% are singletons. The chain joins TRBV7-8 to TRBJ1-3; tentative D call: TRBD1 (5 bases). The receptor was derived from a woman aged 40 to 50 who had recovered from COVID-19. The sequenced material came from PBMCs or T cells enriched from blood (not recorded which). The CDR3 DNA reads TGTGCCAGCAGCTTAGGGGGGGGCTCTGGAAACACCATATATTTT. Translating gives CASSLGGGSGNTIYF.